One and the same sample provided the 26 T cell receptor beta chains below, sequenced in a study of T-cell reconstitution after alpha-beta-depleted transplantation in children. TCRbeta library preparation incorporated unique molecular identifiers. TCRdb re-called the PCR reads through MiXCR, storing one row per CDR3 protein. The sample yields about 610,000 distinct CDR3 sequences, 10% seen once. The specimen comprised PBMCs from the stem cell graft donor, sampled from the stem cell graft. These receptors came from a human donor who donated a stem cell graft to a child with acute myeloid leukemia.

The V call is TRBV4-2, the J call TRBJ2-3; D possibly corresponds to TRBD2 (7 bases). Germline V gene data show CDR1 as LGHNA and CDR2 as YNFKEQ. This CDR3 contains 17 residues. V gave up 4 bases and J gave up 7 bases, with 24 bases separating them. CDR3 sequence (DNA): TGTGCCAGCAGCCCGCGGACTCGGGCGGGGGCTCAGTATACGCAGTATTTT. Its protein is CASSPRTRAGAQYTQYF.

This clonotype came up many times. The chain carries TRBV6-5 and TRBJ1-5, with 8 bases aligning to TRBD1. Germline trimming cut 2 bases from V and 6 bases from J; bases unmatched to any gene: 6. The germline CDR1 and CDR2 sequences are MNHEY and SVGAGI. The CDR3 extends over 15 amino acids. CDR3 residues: CASSYRQGAGQPQHF. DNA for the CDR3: TGTGCCAGCAGTTACCGTCAGGGGGCCGGTCAGCCCCAGCATTTT.

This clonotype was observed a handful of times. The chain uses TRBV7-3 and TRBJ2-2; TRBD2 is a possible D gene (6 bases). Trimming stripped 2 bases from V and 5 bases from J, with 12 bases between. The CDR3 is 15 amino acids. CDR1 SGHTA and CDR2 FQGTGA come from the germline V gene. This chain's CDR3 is CASSLGAGLTGELFF. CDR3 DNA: TGTGCCAGCAGCTTAGGGGCGGGATTGACCGGGGAGCTGTTTTTT.

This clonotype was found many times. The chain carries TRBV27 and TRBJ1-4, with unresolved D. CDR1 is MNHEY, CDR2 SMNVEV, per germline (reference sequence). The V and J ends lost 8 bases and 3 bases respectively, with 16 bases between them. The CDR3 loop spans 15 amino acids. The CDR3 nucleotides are TGTGCCAGCTCAGCTTTATGGGAGGCTAATGAAAAACTGTTTTTT. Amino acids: CASSALWEANEKLFF.

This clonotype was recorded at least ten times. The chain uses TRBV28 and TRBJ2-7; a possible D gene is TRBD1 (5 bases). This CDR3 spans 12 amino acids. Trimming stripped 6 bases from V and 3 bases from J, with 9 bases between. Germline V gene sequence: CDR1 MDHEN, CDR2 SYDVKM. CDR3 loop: CASSLTVYEQYF. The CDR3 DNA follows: TGTGCCAGCAGCCTGACAGTCTACGAGCAGTACTTC.

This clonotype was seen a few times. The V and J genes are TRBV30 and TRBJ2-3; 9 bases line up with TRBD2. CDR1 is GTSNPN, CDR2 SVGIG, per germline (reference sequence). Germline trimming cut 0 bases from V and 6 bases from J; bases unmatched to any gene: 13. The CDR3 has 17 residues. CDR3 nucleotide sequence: TGTGCCTGGAGTGTACCCGCGGGAGGGACTAGGTGGGATACGCAGTATTTT. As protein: CAWSVPAGGTRWDTQYF.

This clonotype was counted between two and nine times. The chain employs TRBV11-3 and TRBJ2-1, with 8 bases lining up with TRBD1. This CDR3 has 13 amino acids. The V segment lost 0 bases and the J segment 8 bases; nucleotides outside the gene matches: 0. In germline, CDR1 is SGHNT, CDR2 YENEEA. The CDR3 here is CASSLETGDEQFF. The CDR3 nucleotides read TGTGCCAGCAGCTTAGAGACAGGGGATGAGCAGTTCTTC.

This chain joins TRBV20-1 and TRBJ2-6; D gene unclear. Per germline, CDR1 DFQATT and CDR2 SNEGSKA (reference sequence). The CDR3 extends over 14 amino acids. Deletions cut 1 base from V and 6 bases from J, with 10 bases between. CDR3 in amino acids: CSARAPHLANVLTF. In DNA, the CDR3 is TGCAGTGCTAGAGCCCCCCATCTGGCCAACGTCCTGACTTTC.

DNA for the CDR3: TGTGCCAGCAACCCGACAGACTCTGGAAACACCATATATTTT. Translated, it gives CASNPTDSGNTIYF. The rearrangement joins TRBV11-1 to TRBJ1-3, with a weak D call TRBD1 (5 bases). Germline V gene sequence: CDR1 SGHAT, CDR2 FQDESV (reference sequence). The CDR3 is 14 residues long. V lost 7 bases, J lost 0 bases, and 10 bases lay in between. Based on the CDR3 plus reference TRBV11-1 and TRBJ1-3, the full variable domain is EAEVAQSPRYKITEKSQAVAFWCDPISGHATLYWYRQILGQGPELLVQFQDESVVDDSQLPKDRFSAERLKGVDSTLKIQPAELGDSAMYLCASNPTDSGNTIYFGEGSWLTVV.

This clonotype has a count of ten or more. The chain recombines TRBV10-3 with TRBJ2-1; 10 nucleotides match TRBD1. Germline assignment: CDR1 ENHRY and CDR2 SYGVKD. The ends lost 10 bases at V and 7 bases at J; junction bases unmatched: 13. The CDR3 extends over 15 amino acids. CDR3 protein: CATAAKDRGLNEQFF. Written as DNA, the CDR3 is TGTGCCACCGCAGCCAAAGACAGGGGGCTGAATGAGCAGTTCTTC.

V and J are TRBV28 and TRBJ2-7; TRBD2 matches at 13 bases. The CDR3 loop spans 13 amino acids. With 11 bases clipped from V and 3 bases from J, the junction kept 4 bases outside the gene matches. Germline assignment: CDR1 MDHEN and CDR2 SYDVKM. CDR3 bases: TGTGCCTGTAGGACTAGCGGGAGCTACGAGCAGTACTTC. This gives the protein CACRTSGSYEQYF.

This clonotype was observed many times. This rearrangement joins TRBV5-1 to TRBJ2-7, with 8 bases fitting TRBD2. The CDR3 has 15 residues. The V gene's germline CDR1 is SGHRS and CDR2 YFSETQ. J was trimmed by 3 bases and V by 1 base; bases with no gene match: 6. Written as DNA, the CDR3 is TGCGCCAGCAGCTTGACCAGCGGGAGACTCTACGAGCAGTACTTC. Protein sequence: CASSLTSGRLYEQYF.

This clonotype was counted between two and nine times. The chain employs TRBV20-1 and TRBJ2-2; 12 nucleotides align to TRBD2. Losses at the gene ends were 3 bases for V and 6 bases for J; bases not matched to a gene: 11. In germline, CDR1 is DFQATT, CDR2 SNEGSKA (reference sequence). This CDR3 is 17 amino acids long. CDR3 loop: CSARGTSGFGGAGELFF. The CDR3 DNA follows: TGCAGTGCTAGGGGGACTAGCGGGTTCGGGGGCGCCGGGGAGCTGTTTTTT.

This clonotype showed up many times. Here the CDR3 reads CASSSTSGGGYNEQFF. The CDR3, as DNA: TGTGCCAGCAGCTCGACTAGCGGAGGAGGGTACAATGAGCAGTTCTTC. The chain has TRBV7-3 and TRBJ2-1; 9 nucleotides line up with TRBD2. The CDR3 totals 16 residues. From germline, CDR1 is SGHTA and CDR2 FQGTGA. Trimming took 4 bases from V and 4 from J; bases not matched to a gene: 8. The whole variable domain, remainder taken from reference TRBV7-3 and TRBJ2-1, is GAGVSQTPSNKVTEKGKYVELRCDPISGHTALYWYRQSLGQGPEFLIYFQGTGAADDSGLPNDRFFAVRPEGSVSTLKIQRTERGDSAVYLCASSSTSGGGYNEQFFGPGTRLTVL.

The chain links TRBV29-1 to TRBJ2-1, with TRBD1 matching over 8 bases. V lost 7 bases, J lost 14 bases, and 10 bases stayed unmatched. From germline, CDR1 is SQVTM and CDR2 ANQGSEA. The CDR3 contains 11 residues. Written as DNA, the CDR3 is TGCAGCGCGGACAGGGCGACGCTGAAGTTCTTC. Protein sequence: CSADRATLKFF.

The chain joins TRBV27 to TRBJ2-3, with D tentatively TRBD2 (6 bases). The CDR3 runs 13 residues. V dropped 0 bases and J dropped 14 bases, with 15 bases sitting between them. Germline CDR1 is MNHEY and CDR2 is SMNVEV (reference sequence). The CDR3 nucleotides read TGTGCCAGCAGTTTATCGACGGGGGTTGCACGGTATTTT. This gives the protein CASSLSTGVARYF.

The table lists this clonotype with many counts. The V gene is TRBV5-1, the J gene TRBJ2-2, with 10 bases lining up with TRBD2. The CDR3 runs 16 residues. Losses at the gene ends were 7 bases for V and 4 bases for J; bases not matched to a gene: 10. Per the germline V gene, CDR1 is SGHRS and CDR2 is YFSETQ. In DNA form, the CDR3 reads TGCGCCAGCTGCCATTTAGCGGGAGGAAGCACCGGGGAGCTGTTTTTT. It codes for CASCHLAGGSTGELFF.

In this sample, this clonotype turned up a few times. The CDR3 nucleotides are TGTGCCTGTCTCCGTAGCGGGAGCTCCTACGAGCAGTACTTC. Its translation: CACLRSGSSYEQYF. This chain uses TRBV30 with TRBJ2-7; TRBD2 matches at 9 bases. With 6 bases clipped from V and 0 bases from J, the junction kept 6 bases outside the gene matches. The CDR3 length is 14 residues. Germline loops: CDR1 GTSNPN, CDR2 SVGIG (reference sequence).

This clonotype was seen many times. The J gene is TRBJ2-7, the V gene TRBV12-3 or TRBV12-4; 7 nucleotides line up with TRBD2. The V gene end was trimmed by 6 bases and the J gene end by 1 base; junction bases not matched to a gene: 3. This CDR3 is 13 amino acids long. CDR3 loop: CASSLGGSYEQYF. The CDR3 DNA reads TGTGCCAGCAGCTTGGGGGGGTCCTACGAGCAGTACTTC.

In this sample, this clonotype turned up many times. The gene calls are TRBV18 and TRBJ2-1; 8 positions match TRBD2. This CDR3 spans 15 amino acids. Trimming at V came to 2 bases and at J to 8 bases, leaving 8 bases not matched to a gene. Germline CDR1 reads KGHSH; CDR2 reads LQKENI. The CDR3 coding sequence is TGTGCCAGCTCACCAAGCGGGAGCGAGACACATGAGCAGTTCTTC. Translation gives CASSPSGSETHEQFF.

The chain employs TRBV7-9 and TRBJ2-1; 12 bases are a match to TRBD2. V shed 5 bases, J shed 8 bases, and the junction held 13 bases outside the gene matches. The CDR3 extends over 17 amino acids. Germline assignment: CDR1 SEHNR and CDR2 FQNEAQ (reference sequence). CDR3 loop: CASSQDRTSGKFYEQFF. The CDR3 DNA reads TGTGCCAGCAGCCAGGATAGGACTAGCGGGAAGTTCTATGAGCAGTTCTTC.

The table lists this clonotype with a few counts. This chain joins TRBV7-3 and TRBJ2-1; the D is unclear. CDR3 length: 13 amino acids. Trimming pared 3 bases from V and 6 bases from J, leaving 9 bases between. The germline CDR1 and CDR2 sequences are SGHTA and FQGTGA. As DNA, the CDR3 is TGTGCCAGCAGCTTCGACCCCCGCAATGAGCAGTTCTTC. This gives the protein CASSFDPRNEQFF.

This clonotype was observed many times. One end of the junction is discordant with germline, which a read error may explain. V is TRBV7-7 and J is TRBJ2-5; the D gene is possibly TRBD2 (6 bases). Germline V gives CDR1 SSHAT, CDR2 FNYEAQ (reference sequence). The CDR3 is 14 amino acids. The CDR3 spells CASSSGGLQETQYF. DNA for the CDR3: TGTGCTAGCAGCTCTGGGGGACTTCAAGAGACCCAGTACTTC.

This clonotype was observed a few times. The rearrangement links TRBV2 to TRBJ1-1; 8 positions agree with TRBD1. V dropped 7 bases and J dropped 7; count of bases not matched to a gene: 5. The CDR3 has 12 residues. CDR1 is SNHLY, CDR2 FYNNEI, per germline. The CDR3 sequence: CASIQGVVEAFF. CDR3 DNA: TGTGCCAGCATACAGGGGGTCGTTGAAGCTTTCTTT.

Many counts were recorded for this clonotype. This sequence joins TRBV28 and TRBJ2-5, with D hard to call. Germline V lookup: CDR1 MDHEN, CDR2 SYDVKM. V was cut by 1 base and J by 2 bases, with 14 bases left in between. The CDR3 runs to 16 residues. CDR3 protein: CASSLSATTSQETQYF. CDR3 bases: TGTGCCAGCAGTTTATCCGCCACGACTTCTCAAGAGACCCAGTACTTC.

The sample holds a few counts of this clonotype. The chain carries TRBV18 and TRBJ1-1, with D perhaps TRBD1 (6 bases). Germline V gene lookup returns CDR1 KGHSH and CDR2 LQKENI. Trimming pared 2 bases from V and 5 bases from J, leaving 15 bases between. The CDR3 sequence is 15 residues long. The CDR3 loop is CASSPKARGETEAFF. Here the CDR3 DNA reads TGTGCCAGCTCACCAAAGGCCAGGGGAGAGACTGAAGCTTTCTTT.